The following is a T cell receptor (beta chain) sequence with its context. The data were obtained in a study of blood T cell repertoires in COVID-19. Study-level background: Acute and convalescent COVID-19 specimens originated in the United States, Italy and Spain. The analysed material was cDNA or gDNA that came from T cells, B-cell-depleted T cells, or PBMCs.

It was during active infection that Seattle patients were enrolled and then longitudinally followed. As handled by the study authors: Reference gene primer amplification gave estimated nucleated cell counts. Sequencing used immunoSEQ multiplex PCR; TCRdb keeps in-frame clones, though not all of them. That table supplies the V and J calls and clone size; D and trimming were determined from the DNA. This table holds over 150,000 clones, roughly 80% found once. The receptor was isolated from a woman aged 55-70 years with COVID-19, enrolled during active disease. The sample consisted of peripheral blood.

The CDR3 is CASSLGGAPYQYF. The CDR3 nucleotides read TGTGCCAGCAGCTTAGGGGGCGCCCCCTACCAGTACTTC. The V gene is TRBV7-9, the J gene TRBJ2-5; the D gene is possibly TRBD1 (5 bases). The CDR3 runs to 13 residues. Germline V gene lookup returns CDR1 SEHNR and CDR2 FQNEAQ (reference sequence). With 1 base removed from V and 10 bases from J, the gap between germline ends came to 13 bases.